The clone carrying this T cell receptor beta chain has only one observation. This sample was included in a study of response to subunit inactivated influenza vaccine. The CDR3 runs to 15 residues. Germline loops: CDR1 SGHTA, CDR2 FQGNSA. The trim removed 5 bases at V and 12 bases at J, leaving 14 bases unmatched. TCRdb independently ran MiXCR on the RT-PCR reads; one entry per CDR3 protein. The data contain under 800,000 distinct CDR3 sequences, approximately 14% of them singletons. The clonotype comes from a man aged 45-60 years who received an inactivated influenza vaccine. Sequencing used PBMCs from blood, obtained 14 to 15 days before vaccination. The gene calls are TRBV7-2 and TRBJ2-1, with 9 bases identical to TRBD1. For the CDR3, the DNA is TGTGCCAGCAGCCTCAACGTACCGGGACAGGGTGTGCAGTTCTTC. Residues: CASSLNVPGQGVQFF.